A selection of T cell receptor beta chains follows, all from one sample in a study of read filtering for tumor transcriptome and immune sequencing. One entry per CDR3 protein results from TCRdb running MiXCR on the reads. The sample has about 38,000 distinct CDR3 sequences; 14% are singletons. Sequencing input: a population of CD138-negative cells sorted from bone marrow. The receptors were sampled from a donor at least 40 years old with multiple myeloma. Both conserved end residues are part of each CDR3. The order of the fields is J gene, D gene, V gene, clone size, CDR3 DNA, CDR3 protein. The D gene is left open where the match is weak. Where a row states a size, it is once, few, many or the class of an expanded clone; other rows omit it.

j_call: TRBJ2-1; d_call: .; v_call: TRBV6-5; clone_size: medium-sized; cdr3_nt: TGTGCCAGCAGTTACTTCGCCGGAGACTCGTACAATGAGCAGTTCTTC; cdr3_aa: CASSYFAGDSYNEQFF
j_call: TRBJ1-4; d_call: .; v_call: TRBV30; clone_size: many; cdr3_nt: TGTGCCTGGAGTCCCCGGGCGGGGCGGTTATATGAAAAACTGTTTTTT; cdr3_aa: CAWSPRAGRLYEKLFF
j_call: TRBJ1-5; d_call: .; v_call: TRBV6-2/TRBV6-3; clone_size: many; cdr3_nt: TGTGCCTCCACAGGGAACAATCAGCCCCAGCATTTT; cdr3_aa: CASTGNNQPQHF
j_call: TRBJ2-7; d_call: .; v_call: TRBV7-6; clone_size: many; cdr3_nt: TGTGCCAGCAGCCCTCAATCGGGGTCCTACGAGCAGTACTTC; cdr3_aa: CASSPQSGSYEQYF
j_call: TRBJ1-1; d_call: .; v_call: TRBV6-2/TRBV6-3; clone_size: few; cdr3_nt: TGTGCCAGCAGTTACCCCGGGGCTTGGACTGAAGCTTTCTTT; cdr3_aa: CASSYPGAWTEAFF
j_call: TRBJ2-5; d_call: .; v_call: TRBV7-2; clone_size: many; cdr3_nt: TGTGCCAGCAGCTTCCGGGGGAGCTTGTACCAAGAGACCCAGTACTTC; cdr3_aa: CASSFRGSLYQETQYF
j_call: TRBJ1-6; d_call: .; v_call: TRBV19; clone_size: .; cdr3_nt: TGTGCCAGTAGTAGGGGCGAAGCCTATAATTCACCCCTCCACTTT; cdr3_aa: CASSRGEAYNSPLHF
j_call: TRBJ2-5; d_call: .; v_call: TRBV19; clone_size: many; cdr3_nt: TGTGCCAGTAGTGCCTACTTGAAACAAGAGACCCAGTACTTC; cdr3_aa: CASSAYLKQETQYF
j_call: TRBJ2-3; d_call: .; v_call: TRBV6-2/TRBV6-3; clone_size: many; cdr3_nt: TGTGCCAGCAGTTACGGTCGGGTTGATACGCAGTATTTT; cdr3_aa: CASSYGRVDTQYF
j_call: TRBJ2-1; d_call: .; v_call: TRBV28; clone_size: many; cdr3_nt: TGTGCCAGCAGTCAGAAACAGGGTCGTGGGTACAATGAGCAGTTCTTC; cdr3_aa: CASSQKQGRGYNEQFF
j_call: TRBJ2-1; d_call: .; v_call: TRBV15; clone_size: many; cdr3_nt: TGTGCCACCAGCAAGACTCTTGTGGATGAGCAGTTCTTC; cdr3_aa: CATSKTLVDEQFF
j_call: TRBJ1-5; d_call: .; v_call: TRBV27; clone_size: few; cdr3_nt: TGTGCCAGCGAAACGGAGGATAGCAATCAGCCCCAGCATTTT; cdr3_aa: CASETEDSNQPQHF
j_call: TRBJ2-7; d_call: .; v_call: TRBV20-1; clone_size: many; cdr3_nt: TGCAGTGCTGGTACGGGAGAGCAGTACTTC; cdr3_aa: CSAGTGEQYF
j_call: TRBJ2-1; d_call: .; v_call: TRBV5-6; clone_size: many; cdr3_nt: TGTGCCAGCAGCTACGCCGATAGCCACGTGAATGAGCAGTTCTTC; cdr3_aa: CASSYADSHVNEQFF
j_call: TRBJ1-3; d_call: .; v_call: TRBV7-9; clone_size: many; cdr3_nt: TGTGCCGGATCTGGAAACACCATATATTTT; cdr3_aa: CAGSGNTIYF
j_call: TRBJ1-4; d_call: .; v_call: TRBV4-3; clone_size: many; cdr3_nt: TGCGCCAGCAGCCAAGAACGGGGCAAAGGTAATGAAAAACTGTTTTTT; cdr3_aa: CASSQERGKGNEKLFF